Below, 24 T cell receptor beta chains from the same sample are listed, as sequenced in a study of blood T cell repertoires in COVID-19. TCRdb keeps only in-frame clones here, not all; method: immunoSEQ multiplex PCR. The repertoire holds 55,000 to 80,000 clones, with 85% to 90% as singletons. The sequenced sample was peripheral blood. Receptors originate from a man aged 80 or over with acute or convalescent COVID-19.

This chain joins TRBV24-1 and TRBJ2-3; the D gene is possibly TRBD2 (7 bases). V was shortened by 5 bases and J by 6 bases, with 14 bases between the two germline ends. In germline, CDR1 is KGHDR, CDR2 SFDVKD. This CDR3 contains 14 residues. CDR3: CATSAGGSLDTQYF. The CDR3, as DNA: TGTGCCACCAGTGCGGGGGGCAGTTTGGATACGCAGTATTTT.

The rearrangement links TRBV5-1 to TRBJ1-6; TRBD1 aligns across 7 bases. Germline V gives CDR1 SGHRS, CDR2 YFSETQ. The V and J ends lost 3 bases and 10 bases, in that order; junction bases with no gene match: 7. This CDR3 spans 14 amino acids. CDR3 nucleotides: TGCGCCAGCAGCTATACAGGGGATGGGTCACCCCTCCACTTT. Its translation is CASSYTGDGSPLHF.

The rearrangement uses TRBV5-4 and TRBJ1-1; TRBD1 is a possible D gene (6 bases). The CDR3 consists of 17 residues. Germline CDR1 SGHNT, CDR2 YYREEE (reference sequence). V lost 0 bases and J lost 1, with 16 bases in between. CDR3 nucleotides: TGTGCCAGCAGCTTGGGGATCCTACAGGGAAGGAACACTGAAGCTTTCTTT. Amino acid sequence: CASSLGILQGRNTEAFF.

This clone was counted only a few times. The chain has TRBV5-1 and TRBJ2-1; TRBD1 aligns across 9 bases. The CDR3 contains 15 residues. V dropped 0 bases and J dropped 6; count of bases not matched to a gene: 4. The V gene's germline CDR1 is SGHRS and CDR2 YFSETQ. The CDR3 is CASSLVETGGNEQFF. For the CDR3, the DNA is TGCGCCAGCAGCTTGGTTGAGACAGGGGGCAATGAGCAGTTCTTC.

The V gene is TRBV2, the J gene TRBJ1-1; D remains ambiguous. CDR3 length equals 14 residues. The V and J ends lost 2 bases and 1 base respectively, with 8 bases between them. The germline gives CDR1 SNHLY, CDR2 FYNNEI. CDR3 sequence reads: CASSEWQRNTEAFF. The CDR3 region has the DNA TGTGCCAGCAGTGAATGGCAGCGGAACACTGAAGCTTTCTTT.

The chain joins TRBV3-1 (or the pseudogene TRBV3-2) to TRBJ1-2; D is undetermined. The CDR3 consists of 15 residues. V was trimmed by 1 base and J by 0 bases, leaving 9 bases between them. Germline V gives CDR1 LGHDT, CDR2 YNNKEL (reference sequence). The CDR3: CASSQGRDTNYGYTF. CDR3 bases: TGTGCCAGCAGCCAAGGGCGGGATACTAACTATGGCTACACCTTC.

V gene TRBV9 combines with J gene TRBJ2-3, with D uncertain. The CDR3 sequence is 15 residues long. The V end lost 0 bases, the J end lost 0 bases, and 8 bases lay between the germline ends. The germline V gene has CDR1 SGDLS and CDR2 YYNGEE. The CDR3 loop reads CASSVARPSTDTQYF. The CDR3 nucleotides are TGTGCCAGCAGCGTAGCCAGGCCAAGCACAGATACGCAGTATTTT.

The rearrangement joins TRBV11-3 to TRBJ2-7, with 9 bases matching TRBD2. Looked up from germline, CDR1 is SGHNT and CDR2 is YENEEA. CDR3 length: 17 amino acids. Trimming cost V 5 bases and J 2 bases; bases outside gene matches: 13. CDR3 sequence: CASSIDFRLAGPYEQYF. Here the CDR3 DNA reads TGTGCCAGCAGCATCGACTTTAGGCTAGCGGGACCCTACGAGCAGTACTTC.

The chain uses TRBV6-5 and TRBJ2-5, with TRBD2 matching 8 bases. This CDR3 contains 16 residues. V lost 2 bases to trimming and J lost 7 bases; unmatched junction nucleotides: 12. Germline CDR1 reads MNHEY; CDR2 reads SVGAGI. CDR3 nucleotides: TGTGCCAGCAGTTACACAATGACCGGGACTAGAGGGACCCAGTACTTC. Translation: CASSYTMTGTRGTQYF.

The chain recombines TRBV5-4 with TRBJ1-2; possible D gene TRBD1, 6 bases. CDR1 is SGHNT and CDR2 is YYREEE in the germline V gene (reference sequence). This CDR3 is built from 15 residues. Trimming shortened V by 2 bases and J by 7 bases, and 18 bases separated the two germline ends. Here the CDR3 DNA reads TGTGCCAGCAGCTTTAGGAGACAGGCCCCGGGTGGCTACACCTTC. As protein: CASSFRRQAPGGYTF.

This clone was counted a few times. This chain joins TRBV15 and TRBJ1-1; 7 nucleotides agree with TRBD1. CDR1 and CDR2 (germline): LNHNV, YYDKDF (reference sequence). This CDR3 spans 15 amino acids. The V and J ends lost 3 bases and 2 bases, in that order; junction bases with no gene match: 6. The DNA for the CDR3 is TGTGCCACCAGCAGGTCGGACAGGCCCAACACTGAAGCTTTCTTT. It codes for CATSRSDRPNTEAFF.

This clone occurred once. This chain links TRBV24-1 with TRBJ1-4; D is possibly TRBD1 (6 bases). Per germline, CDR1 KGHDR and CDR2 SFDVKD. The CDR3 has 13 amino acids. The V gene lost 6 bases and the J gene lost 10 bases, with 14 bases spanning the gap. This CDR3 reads CATSLAGDGKLFF. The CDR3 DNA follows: TGTGCCACCAGTCTTGCAGGGGATGGAAAACTGTTTTTT.

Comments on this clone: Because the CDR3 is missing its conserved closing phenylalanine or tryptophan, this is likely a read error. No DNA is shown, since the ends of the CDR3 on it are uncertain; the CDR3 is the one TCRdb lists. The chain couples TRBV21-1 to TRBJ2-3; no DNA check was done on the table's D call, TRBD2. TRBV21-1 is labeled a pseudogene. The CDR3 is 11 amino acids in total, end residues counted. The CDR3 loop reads CASSKEDSRRS.

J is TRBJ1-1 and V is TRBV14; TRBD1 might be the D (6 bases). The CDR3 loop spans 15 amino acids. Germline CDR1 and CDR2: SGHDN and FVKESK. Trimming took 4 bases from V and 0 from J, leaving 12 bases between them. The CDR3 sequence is CASSPLTGVNTEAFF. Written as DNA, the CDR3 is TGTGCCAGCAGCCCCTTGACAGGAGTGAACACTGAAGCTTTCTTT.

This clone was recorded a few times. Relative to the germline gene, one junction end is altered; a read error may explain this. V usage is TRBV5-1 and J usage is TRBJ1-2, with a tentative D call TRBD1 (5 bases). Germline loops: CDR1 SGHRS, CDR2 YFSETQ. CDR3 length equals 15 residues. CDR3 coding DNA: TGCGCCAGCAGTTTGGCAGGGTCTGGCTCCGATGGCTACACCTTC. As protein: CASSLAGSGSDGYTF.

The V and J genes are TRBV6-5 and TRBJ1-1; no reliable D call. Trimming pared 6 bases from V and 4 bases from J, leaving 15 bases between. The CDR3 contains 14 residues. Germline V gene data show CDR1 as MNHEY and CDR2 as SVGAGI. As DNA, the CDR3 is TGTGCCAGCAGCGTGGCTTACGGGTCCACTGAAGCTTTCTTT. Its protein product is CASSVAYGSTEAFF.

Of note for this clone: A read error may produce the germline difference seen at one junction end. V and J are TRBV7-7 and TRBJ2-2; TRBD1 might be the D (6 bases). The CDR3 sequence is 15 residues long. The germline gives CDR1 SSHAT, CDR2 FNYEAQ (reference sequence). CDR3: CASSPQGVGTGELFF. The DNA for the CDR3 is TGTGCTAGCAGCCCACAGGGTGTTGGGACCGGGGAGCTGTTTTTT. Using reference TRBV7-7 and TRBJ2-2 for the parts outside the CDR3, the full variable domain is GAGVSQSPRYKVTKRGQDVTLRCDPISSHATLYWYQQALGQGPEFLTYFNYEAQPDKSGLPSDRFSAERPEGSISTLTIQRTEQRDSAMYRCASSPQGVGTGELFFGEGSRLTVL.

The CDR3 coding sequence is TGTGCCATCAGTGAGTACAGGGGGCGCAGCTATGGCTACACCTTC. Translated: CAISEYRGRSYGYTF. J is TRBJ1-2 and V is TRBV10-3; TRBD1 agrees at 9 bases. The V segment lost 1 base and the J segment 4 bases; nucleotides outside the gene matches: 4. This CDR3 has 15 residues. Germline V gene data show CDR1 as ENHRY and CDR2 as SYGVKD.

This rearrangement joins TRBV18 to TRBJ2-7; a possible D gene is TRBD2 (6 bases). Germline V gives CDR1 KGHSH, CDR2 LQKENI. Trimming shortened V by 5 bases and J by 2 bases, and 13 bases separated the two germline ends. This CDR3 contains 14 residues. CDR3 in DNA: TGTGCCAGCTCATCGGGACTTCATACCTACGAGCAGTACTTC. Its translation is CASSSGLHTYEQYF.

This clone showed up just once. In DNA form, the CDR3 reads TGTGCCATCAGTGAGTCGGGGCCCGGGACAGGGGGCAGGAGTCAGCCCCAGCATTTT. Translated: CAISESGPGTGGRSQPQHF. The chain employs TRBV10-3 and TRBJ1-5; 12 positions agree with TRBD1. V trimming: 0 bases; J trimming: 6 bases; junction bases outside the gene matches: 12. The CDR3 is 19 residues long. Germline-derived CDR1 and CDR2 are ENHRY and SYGVKD.

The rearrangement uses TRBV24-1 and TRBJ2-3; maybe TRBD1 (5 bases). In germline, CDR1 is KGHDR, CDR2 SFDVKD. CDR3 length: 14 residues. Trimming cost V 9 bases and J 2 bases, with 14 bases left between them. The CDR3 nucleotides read TGTGCCACCGCCAAGACAGCAAACACAGATACGCAGTATTTT. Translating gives CATAKTANTDTQYF.

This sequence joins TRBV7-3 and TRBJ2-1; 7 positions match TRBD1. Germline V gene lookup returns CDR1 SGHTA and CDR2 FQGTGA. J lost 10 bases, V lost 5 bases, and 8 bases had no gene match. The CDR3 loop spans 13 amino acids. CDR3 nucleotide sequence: TGTGCCAGCAGCGTGGACAGGATGAAAGAGCAGTTCTTC. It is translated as CASSVDRMKEQFF.

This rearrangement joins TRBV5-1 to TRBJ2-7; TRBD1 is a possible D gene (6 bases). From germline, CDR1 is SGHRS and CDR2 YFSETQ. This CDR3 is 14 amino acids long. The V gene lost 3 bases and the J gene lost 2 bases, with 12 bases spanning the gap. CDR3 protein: CASSSRTVTYEQYF. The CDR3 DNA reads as TGCGCCAGCAGCTCGAGGACAGTAACCTACGAGCAGTACTTC.

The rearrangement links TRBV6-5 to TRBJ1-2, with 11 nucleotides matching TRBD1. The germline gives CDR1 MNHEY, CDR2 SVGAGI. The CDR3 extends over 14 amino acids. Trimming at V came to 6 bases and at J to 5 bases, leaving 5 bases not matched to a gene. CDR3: CASRPGDRGYGYTF. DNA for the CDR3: TGTGCCAGCAGGCCTGGGGACAGGGGGTATGGCTACACCTTC.